Described below is a single TCR beta chain sequence and its context. This clonotype was picked up a small number of times. Its antigen remains unidentified. No clone much larger than this one lies a single base away; base qualities are absent. This entry comes from a study of CD8 T cells in ankylosing spondylitis listed by TCRdb under 2017. Background for the entire study: To find TCR variants linked to disease, the study profiled T cell receptor beta repertoires in ankylosing spondylitis patients and healthy donors. Peripheral blood samples were taken, and synovial fluid was additionally collected from ankylosing spondylitis patients. In total, the full study cohort was made up of roughly 110 healthy donors and 25 ankylosing spondylitis patients. The paper's findings and limits, for the study overall: A CD8+ phenotype was shown by the disease-linked clones, which were found at relatively low frequencies in peripheral blood. Some motif variants had previously been reported in the synovial fluid and blood of reactive arthritis patients, which suggests shared mechanisms of disease initiation. A TCR beta motif of eight highly homologous amino acid variants appeared characteristic of blood from ankylosing spondylitis patients. Significant enrichment of the disease-linked clones was reported in matched synovial fluid samples from ankylosing spondylitis patients.

The run used an Illumina HiSeq 2500. Quantitative 5'-RACE with molecular barcodes was used to prepare TCR beta libraries. The study's processing was this. Disease-linked TCR variants were identified with a new computational method built on a probabilistic model of VDJ rearrangement. TCRdb redid the processing of the public reads, applying fastp at Q25 and MiXCR, and retained in-frame beta chains. Records with the same CDR3 protein are collapsed into one entry carrying the most frequent genes and DNA. The V and J calls here are based on TCRdb, not the publication. Counted in this sample were about 800,000 distinct CDR3 sequences; approximately 10% of them appeared once. About 0.49% of the sample is held by the ten biggest clonotypes. The CDR3 runs 16 residues from the cysteine to the phenylalanine. CDR3 DNA only is kept here, 48 bases in frame from base 1. V drops 3 bases and J drops 3 bases, leaving 18 bases in between. CDR1 and CDR2 are read off the germline V gene (reference sequence) as MNHEY and SMNVEV.

This sequence originates from a male donor with ankylosing spondylitis. The specimen sequenced was blood, either unsorted or a sorted T cell fraction (not recorded which). This receptor chain uses TRBV27 and TRBJ2-7, with the D gene tentatively TRBD1 or TRBD2, based on 5 matching bases in each. The bases read TGTGCCAGCAGTTTTTGGGGACGCCTTAATAACTACGAGCAGTACTTC. This codes for CASSFWGRLNNYEQYF.